The T cell receptor beta chain under discussion was sequenced for a study of neurological immune-mediated disorders. Study-level results: One related-CDR3 cluster, which may be a signature, held the repertoires of 18 of 34 multiple sclerosis patients after phylogenetic grouping. Clinical and MRI features did not associate with the cluster found in multiple sclerosis patients.

This clonotype is deemed medium-sized. What it recognizes is unknown. The germline V gene encodes CDR1 MGHDK and CDR2 SYGVNS. The CDR3 is 15 amino acids. J was trimmed by 5 bases and V by 3 bases; bases with no gene match: 4. Preparation of the unsorted libraries drew on 2 million PBMCs stored at -80 C. MiXCR was run by TCRdb on the 5' RACE reads, yielding one entry per CDR3 protein. Among 30,000 to 40,000 distinct CDR3 sequences, about 4.1% were seen once, and the ten largest hold 2% to 2.5%. The chain employs TRBV25-1 and TRBJ2-5; TRBD2 matches at 12 bases. This receptor was identified in a young man with multiple sclerosis. Material: PBMCs. CDR3 residues: CASSERTSGEETQYF. DNA for the CDR3: TGTGCCAGCAGTGAGCGGACTAGCGGGGAGGAGACCCAGTACTTC. The whole variable domain, remainder taken from reference TRBV25-1 and TRBJ2-5, is EADIYQTPRYLVIGTGKKITLECSQTMGHDKMYWYQQDPGMELHLIHYSYGVNSTEKGDLSSESTVSRIRTEHFPLTLESARPSHTSQYLCASSERTSGEETQYFGPGTRLLVL.